This T cell receptor beta chain originates from a study of early T cells in non-severe SARS-CoV-2 infection. Details on this clonotype: Its specificity is not known. This clone may be a read error of a much larger clone one base away.

Each cDNA molecule carried a unique molecular identifier. MiXCR, applied by TCRdb to the 5' RACE reads, yields one record per CDR3 protein. This table holds about 23,000 distinct CDR3 sequences, approximately 5% found once. V lost 6 bases and J 4 bases, leaving 16 bases between the germline ends. Germline loops: CDR1 SGDLS, CDR2 YYNGEE. The CDR3 contains 14 residues. Study results and caveats: CD4 and private specificities were missed by VDJdb matching, which favored anti-spike CD8 responses.

This receptor was taken from an adult who was a healthcare worker with PCR-confirmed SARS-CoV-2 infection or an uninfected control (not recorded which). The chain recombines TRBV9 with TRBJ1-1; D gene ambiguous. The sample was whole blood. The CDR3 region is CASNALDSGTEAFF. Here the CDR3 DNA reads TGTGCCAGCAACGCCTTGGATTCGGGCACTGAAGCTTTCTTT. Together with reference TRBV9 and TRBJ1-1, the CDR3 gives the full variable domain: DSGVTQTPKHLITATGQRVTLRCSPRSGDLSVYWYQQSLDQGLQFLIQYYNGEERAKGNILERFSAQQFPDLHSELNLSSLELGDSALYFCASNALDSGTEAFFGQGTRLTVV.